The present entry profiles one TCR beta chain with its context. What it binds is unknown. Sample time point: week 35, safety follow-up. Every vaccination contained 300 ug of the mutant IDH1 20-mer peptide and was paired with topical imiquimod. This record belongs to a study of a mutant IDH1 vaccine in newly diagnosed glioma. For the study at large: Males made up about 60% and females about 40% of treated patients, whose mean age was around 40 years. Study-wide findings and caveats: The study observed vaccine-induced immune responses in roughly 95% of patients.

The CDR3 contains 14 residues. Germline V gene sequence: CDR1 KGHSH, CDR2 LQKENI. Trimming took 3 bases from V and 5 from J; bases not matched to a gene: 0. The repertoire was sequenced with immunoSEQ multiplex PCR; TCRdb's copy has only in-frame clones and lacks some. The sample consists of tens of thousands of clones, roughly 84% of them appearing once. The TCR was taken from a man aged 30 to 39 with glioma. The input for sequencing was PBMCs, taken from a glioma patient whose treatment included an IDH1 peptide vaccine. The rearrangement uses TRBV18 and TRBJ1-4, with 10 bases identical to TRBD1. This chain's CDR3 is CASSPGQGNEKLFF. Written as DNA, the CDR3 is TGTGCCAGCTCACCGGGACAGGGGAATGAAAAACTGTTTTTT.